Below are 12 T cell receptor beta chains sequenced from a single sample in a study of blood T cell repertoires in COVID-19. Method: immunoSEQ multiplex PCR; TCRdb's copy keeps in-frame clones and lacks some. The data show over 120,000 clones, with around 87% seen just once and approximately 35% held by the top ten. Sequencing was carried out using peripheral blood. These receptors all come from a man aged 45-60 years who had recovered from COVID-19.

CDR3 nucleotide sequence: TGTGCTAGTGGTACTCAGGACAGGGTGGGTGGAAACACCATATATTTT. Protein sequence: CASGTQDRVGGNTIYF. The V gene is TRBV12-5, the J gene TRBJ1-3; the match to TRBD1 covers 8 bases. The CDR3 extends over 16 amino acids. V was clipped by 5 bases and J by 3 bases; unmatched bases: 9. Germline values: CDR1 LGHNT, CDR2 FRNRAP.

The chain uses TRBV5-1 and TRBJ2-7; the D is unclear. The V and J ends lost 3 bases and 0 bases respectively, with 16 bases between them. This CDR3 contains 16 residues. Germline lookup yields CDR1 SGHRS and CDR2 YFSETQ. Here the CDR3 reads CASSSYAQVTSYEQYF. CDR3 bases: TGCGCCAGCAGCTCCTATGCTCAGGTTACCTCCTACGAGCAGTACTTC.

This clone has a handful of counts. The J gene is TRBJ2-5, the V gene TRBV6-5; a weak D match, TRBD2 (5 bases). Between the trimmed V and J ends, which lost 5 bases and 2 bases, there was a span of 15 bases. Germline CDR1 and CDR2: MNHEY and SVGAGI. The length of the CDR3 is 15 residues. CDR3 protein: CASSPAGGVQETQYF. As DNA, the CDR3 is TGTGCCAGCAGTCCGGCGGGCGGCGTACAAGAGACCCAGTACTTC.

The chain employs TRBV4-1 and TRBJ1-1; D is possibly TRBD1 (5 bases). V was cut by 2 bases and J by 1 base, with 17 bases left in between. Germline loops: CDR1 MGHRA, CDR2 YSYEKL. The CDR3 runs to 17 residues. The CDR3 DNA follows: TGCGCCAGCAGCCAAAGTAGGAAGGGGAGGACGAACACTGAAGCTTTCTTT. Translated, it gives CASSQSRKGRTNTEAFF.

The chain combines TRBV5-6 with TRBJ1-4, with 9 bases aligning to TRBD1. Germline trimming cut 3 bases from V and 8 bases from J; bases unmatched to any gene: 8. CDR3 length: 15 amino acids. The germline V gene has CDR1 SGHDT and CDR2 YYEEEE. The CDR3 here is CASSSGQGEWEKLFF. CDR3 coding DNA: TGTGCCAGCAGCTCGGGACAGGGCGAGTGGGAAAAACTGTTTTTT.

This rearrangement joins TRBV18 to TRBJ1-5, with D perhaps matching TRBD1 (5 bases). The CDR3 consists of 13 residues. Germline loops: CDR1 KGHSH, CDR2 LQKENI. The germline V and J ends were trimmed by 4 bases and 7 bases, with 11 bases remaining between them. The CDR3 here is CASSLTERQPQHF. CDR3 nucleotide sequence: TGTGCCAGCTCACTGACAGAGCGACAGCCCCAGCATTTT.

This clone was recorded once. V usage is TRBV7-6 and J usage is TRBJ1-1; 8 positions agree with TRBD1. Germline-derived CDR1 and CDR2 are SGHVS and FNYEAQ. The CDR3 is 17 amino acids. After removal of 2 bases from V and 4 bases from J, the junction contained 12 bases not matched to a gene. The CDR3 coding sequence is TGTGCCAGCAGCTTACAAGGGGTACAGGGGGGAAGCACTGAAGCTTTCTTT. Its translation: CASSLQGVQGGSTEAFF.

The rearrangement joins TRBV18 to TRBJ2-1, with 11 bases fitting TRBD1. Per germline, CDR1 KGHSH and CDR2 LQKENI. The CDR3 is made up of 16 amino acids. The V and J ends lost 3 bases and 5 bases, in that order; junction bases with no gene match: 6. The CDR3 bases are TGTGCCAGCTCACCGGGAGGACAGGGGGCGAACAATGAGCAGTTCTTC. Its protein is CASSPGGQGANNEQFF.

This CDR3 is CAISESGMGPNEKLFF. CDR3 nucleotide sequence: TGTGCCATCAGTGAGTCTGGAATGGGGCCTAATGAAAAACTGTTTTTT. V and J are TRBV10-3 and TRBJ1-4; D might be TRBD1 (5 bases). V was trimmed by 0 bases and J by 3 bases, leaving 11 bases between them. This CDR3 is built from 16 residues. The germline gives CDR1 ENHRY, CDR2 SYGVKD.

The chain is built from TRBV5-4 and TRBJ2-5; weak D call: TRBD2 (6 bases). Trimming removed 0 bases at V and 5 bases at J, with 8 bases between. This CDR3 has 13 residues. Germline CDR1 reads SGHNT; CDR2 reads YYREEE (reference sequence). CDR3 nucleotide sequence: TGTGCCAGCAGCTTGGGGCTAGCGGAGACCCAGTACTTC. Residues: CASSLGLAETQYF.

The CDR3 loop reads CAILPKGVQGMYGYTF. CDR3 sequence (DNA): TGTGCAATTTTACCAAAGGGGGTCCAGGGGATGTATGGCTACACCTTC. V gene TRBV12-2 combines with J gene TRBJ1-2; TRBD1, as called in the table, went unchecked against the DNA. TRBV12-2 is given as a pseudogene. This CDR3 has 16 amino acids.

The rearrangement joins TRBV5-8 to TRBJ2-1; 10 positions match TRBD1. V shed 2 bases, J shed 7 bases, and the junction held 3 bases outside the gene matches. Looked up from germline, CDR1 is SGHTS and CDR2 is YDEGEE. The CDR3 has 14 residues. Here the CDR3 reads CASSLWDRGNEQFF. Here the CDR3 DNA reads TGTGCCAGCAGCTTATGGGACAGGGGAAATGAGCAGTTCTTC.